These T cell receptor beta chains were read from a single sample in a study of CD4 T cells in relation to SARS-CoV-2 and coronaviruses. Sequenced by immunoSEQ multiplex PCR; TCRdb stores in-frame clones only, minus some. The table includes about 23,000 clones, just under 70% detected once. No antigens are known for them. The sequenced material came from CD4+ T cells from PBMCs, cultured in vitro. These receptors originate from a human donor in good health. The CDR3 runs from the conserved cysteine through the conserved F or W. D genes are given only for firm matches. A row's size may be missing; if present it is once, few, many or a size class.

D gene: TRBD2; V gene: TRBV7-2; J gene: TRBJ2-3; clone size: NA; CDR3 protein: CASSPTLGGRGTDTQYF; CDR3 DNA: TGTGCCAGCAGCCCAACCCTTGGCGGGAGGGGAACAGATACGCAGTATTTT
D gene: NA; V gene: TRBV6-2/TRBV6-3; J gene: TRBJ1-1; clone size: NA; CDR3 protein: CASSSGTANFGEAFF; CDR3 DNA: TGTGCCAGCAGTTCTGGGACCGCAAACTTTGGTGAAGCTTTCTTT
D gene: NA; V gene: TRBV29-1; J gene: TRBJ2-7; clone size: NA; CDR3 protein: CSVEEGAGGVQYF; CDR3 DNA: TGCAGCGTTGAAGAAGGGGCCGGAGGGGTGCAGTACTTC
D gene: TRBD1; V gene: TRBV6-4; J gene: TRBJ1-2; clone size: once; CDR3 protein: CASDRDGYTF; CDR3 DNA: TGTGCCAGCGACAGGGATGGCTACACCTTC
D gene: NA; V gene: TRBV28; J gene: TRBJ2-7; clone size: NA; CDR3 protein: CASSSRTERGEQYF; CDR3 DNA: TGTGCCAGCAGTTCAAGGACAGAGCGGGGCGAGCAGTACTTC
D gene: NA; V gene: TRBV4-2; J gene: TRBJ1-5; clone size: NA; CDR3 protein: CASSQDLPPGSGNQPQHF; CDR3 DNA: TGTGCCAGCAGCCAAGATCTGCCACCCGGGAGTGGCAATCAGCCCCAGCATTTT
D gene: NA; V gene: TRBV19; J gene: TRBJ2-6; clone size: NA; CDR3 protein: CASSITTSGANVLTF; CDR3 DNA: TGTGCCAGTAGTATTACCACGTCTGGGGCCAACGTCCTGACTTTC
D gene: NA; V gene: TRBV6-1; J gene: TRBJ2-6; clone size: NA; CDR3 protein: CASSDRPGANVLTF; CDR3 DNA: TGTGCCAGCAGTGACCGGCCTGGGGCCAACGTCCTGACTTTC
D gene: NA; V gene: TRBV11-2; J gene: TRBJ1-6; clone size: NA; CDR3 protein: CASSMRGGGSPLHF; CDR3 DNA: TGTGCCAGCAGTATGAGGGGCGGCGGTTCACCCCTCCACTTT
D gene: NA; V gene: TRBV12-3/TRBV12-4; J gene: TRBJ1-2; clone size: NA; CDR3 protein: CASSPGTGYTF; CDR3 DNA: TGTGCCAGCAGTCCCGGGACAGGCTACACCTTC
D gene: NA; V gene: TRBV10-3; J gene: TRBJ2-7; clone size: NA; CDR3 protein: CAISESRLGYEQYF; CDR3 DNA: TGTGCCATCAGTGAGTCTAGACTAGGCTACGAGCAGTACTTC
D gene: TRBD1; V gene: TRBV29-1; J gene: TRBJ2-1; clone size: once; CDR3 protein: CSVRPTGMHEQFF; CDR3 DNA: TGCAGCGTCAGGCCGACAGGGATGCATGAGCAGTTCTTC
D gene: NA; V gene: TRBV25-1; J gene: TRBJ1-5; clone size: NA; CDR3 protein: CASSEGLGTHQPQHF; CDR3 DNA: TGTGCCAGCAGTGAAGGGCTGGGGACCCATCAGCCCCAGCATTTT
D gene: TRBD2; V gene: TRBV7-6; J gene: TRBJ2-1; clone size: NA; CDR3 protein: CASSLPGLAGGRSHEQFF; CDR3 DNA: TGTGCCAGCAGCTTACCGGGACTAGCGGGGGGCCGATCCCATGAGCAGTTCTTC
D gene: TRBD1; V gene: TRBV5-1; J gene: TRBJ1-2; clone size: NA; CDR3 protein: CASSSGGSQRGYTF; CDR3 DNA: TGCGCCAGCAGCTCAGGGGGTTCTCAGCGGGGCTACACCTTC
D gene: NA; V gene: TRBV6-5; J gene: TRBJ2-1; clone size: few; CDR3 protein: CASSYSGGYNEQFF; CDR3 DNA: TGTGCCAGCAGTTACTCCGGGGGTTACAATGAGCAGTTCTTC
D gene: NA; V gene: TRBV11-2; J gene: TRBJ2-5; clone size: NA; CDR3 protein: CASSLGGPARTQYF; CDR3 DNA: TGTGCCAGCAGCTTAGGGGGCCCCGCGAGGACCCAGTACTTC
D gene: TRBD2; V gene: TRBV9; J gene: TRBJ2-1; clone size: NA; CDR3 protein: CASSVSGRAAYEQFF; CDR3 DNA: TGTGCCAGCAGCGTCAGCGGGAGGGCCGCTTATGAGCAGTTCTTC
D gene: TRBD1; V gene: TRBV28; J gene: TRBJ1-5; clone size: NA; CDR3 protein: CASQSPQGSNQPQHF; CDR3 DNA: TGTGCCAGCCAAAGTCCACAGGGGAGTAATCAGCCCCAGCATTTT